The 7 T cell receptor beta chains below all came from one sample that was sequenced in a study of shared clonotypes between healthy human individuals. This table comes from immunoSEQ multiplex PCR, and its TCRdb copy is limited to in-frame clones, with some not included. The table records some 1.5 million clones, about 98% of them present only once. The material sequenced was naive CD4+ T cells sorted from blood. The subset was: CD45RA+ positively selected. These receptors all stem from a man aged 25 to 45 in good health.

The rearrangement uses TRBV5-5 and TRBJ1-5, with D possibly being TRBD1 (5 bases). V was trimmed by 4 bases and J by 0 bases, leaving 11 bases between them. The CDR3 has 15 amino acids. CDR1 is SGHKS and CDR2 is YYEKEE in the germline V gene (reference sequence). CDR3 loop: CASSPDSVSNQPQHF. CDR3 DNA: TGTGCCAGCAGCCCCGACAGCGTTAGCAATCAGCCCCAGCATTTT. Full variable domain (missing parts from reference TRBV5-5 and TRBJ1-5): DAGVTQSPTHLIKTRGQQVTLRCSPISGHKSVSWYQQVLGQGPQFIFQYYEKEERGRGNFPDRFSARQFPNYSSELNVNALLLGDSALYLCASSPDSVSNQPQHFGDGTRLSIL.

The genes are TRBV5-6 and TRBJ2-7, with TRBD2 matching 9 bases. With 4 bases clipped from V and 6 bases from J, the junction kept 11 bases outside the gene matches. The germline gives CDR1 SGHDT, CDR2 YYEEEE. This CDR3 spans 15 amino acids. The CDR3 region is CASSLRLRREGEQYF. The DNA of the CDR3 is TGTGCCAGCAGCCTGCGTTTAAGGCGGGAGGGCGAGCAGTACTTC. Together with reference TRBV5-6 and TRBJ2-7, the CDR3 gives the full variable domain: DAGVTQSPTHLIKTRGQQVTLRCSPKSGHDTVSWYQQALGQGPQFIFQYYEEEERQRGNFPDRFSGHQFPNYSSELNVNALLLGDSALYLCASSLRLRREGEQYFGPGTRLTVT.

This clone came up once. The chain carries TRBV9 and TRBJ2-2, with 16 bases lining up with TRBD2. V lost 2 bases, J lost 0 bases, and 4 bases stayed unmatched. This CDR3 has 19 residues. The germline V gene encodes CDR1 SGDLS and CDR2 YYNGEE. The CDR3 region is CASSVGTSGRAANTGELFF. The DNA of the CDR3 is TGTGCCAGCAGCGTCGGGACTAGCGGGAGGGCGGCGAACACCGGGGAGCTGTTTTTT.

This clone was found once. The rearrangement uses TRBV5-1 and TRBJ2-2, with TRBD1 matching 10 bases. CDR3 size: 15 residues. Trimming took 3 bases from V and 6 from J; bases not matched to a gene: 5. CDR1 and CDR2 from the germline V gene are SGHRS and YFSETQ. This CDR3 reads CASSWDRGSAGELFF. For the CDR3, the DNA is TGCGCCAGCAGCTGGGACAGGGGATCCGCCGGGGAGCTGTTTTTT.

CDR3 protein: CASSPPSGKVTGELFF. In nucleotides, the CDR3 is TGTGCCAGCAGCCCCCCGTCAGGGAAGGTGACCGGGGAGCTGTTTTTT. The V and J genes are TRBV5-4 and TRBJ2-2; tentatively, D is TRBD1 (5 bases). CDR3 length: 16 amino acids. The germline V gene has CDR1 SGHNT and CDR2 YYREEE (reference sequence). V was trimmed by 4 bases and J by 5 bases, leaving 18 bases between them. Combining the CDR3 with reference TRBV5-4 and TRBJ2-2 gives the whole variable domain ETGVTQSPTHLIKTRGQQVTLRCSSQSGHNTVSWYQQALGQGPQFIFQYYREEENGRGNFPPRFSGLQFPNYSSELNVNALELDDSALYLCASSPPSGKVTGELFFGEGSRLTVL.

The gene calls are TRBV29-1 and TRBJ2-1; D is possibly TRBD1 (6 bases). CDR1 is SQVTM, CDR2 ANQGSEA, per germline. V was cut by 8 bases and J by 1 base, with 12 bases left in between. The CDR3 is 13 residues long. CDR3 protein: CSSLTGSYNEQFF. The CDR3 region has the DNA TGCAGCTCTCTTACAGGGTCCTACAATGAGCAGTTCTTC.

This CDR3 is CASSFRASSGSDTQYF. CDR3 in DNA: TGCGCCAGCAGCTTTCGGGCTAGCTCGGGGTCAGATACGCAGTATTTT. This chain joins TRBV5-1 and TRBJ2-3; D is perhaps TRBD2 (5 bases). Germline V gene data show CDR1 as SGHRS and CDR2 as YFSETQ. V lost 2 bases and J lost 4, with 17 bases in between. The CDR3 length is 16 residues.